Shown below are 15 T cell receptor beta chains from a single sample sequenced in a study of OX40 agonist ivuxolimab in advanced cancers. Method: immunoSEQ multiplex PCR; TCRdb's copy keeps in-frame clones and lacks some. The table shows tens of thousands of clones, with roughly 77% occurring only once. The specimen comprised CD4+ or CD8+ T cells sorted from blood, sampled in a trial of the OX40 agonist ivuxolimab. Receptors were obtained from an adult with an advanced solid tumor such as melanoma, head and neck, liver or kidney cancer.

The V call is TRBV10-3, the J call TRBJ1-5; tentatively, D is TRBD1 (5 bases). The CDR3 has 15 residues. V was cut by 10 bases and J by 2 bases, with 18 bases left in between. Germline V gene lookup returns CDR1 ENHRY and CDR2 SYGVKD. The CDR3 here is CATSRGEDGNQPQHF. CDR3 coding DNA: TGTGCCACGTCGAGAGGGGAAGACGGCAATCAGCCCCAGCATTTT.

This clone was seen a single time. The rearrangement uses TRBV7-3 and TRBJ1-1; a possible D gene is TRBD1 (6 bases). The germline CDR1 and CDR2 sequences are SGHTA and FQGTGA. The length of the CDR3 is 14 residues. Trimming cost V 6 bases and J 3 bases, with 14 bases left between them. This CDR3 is CASRSGAVDTEAFF. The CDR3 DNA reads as TGTGCCAGCAGGTCAGGGGCGGTGGACACTGAAGCTTTCTTT.

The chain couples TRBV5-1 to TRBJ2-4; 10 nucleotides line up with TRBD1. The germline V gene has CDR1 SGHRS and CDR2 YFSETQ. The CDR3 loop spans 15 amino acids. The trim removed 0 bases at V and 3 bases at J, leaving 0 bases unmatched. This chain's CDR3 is CASSLGTGGKNIQYF. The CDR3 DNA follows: TGCGCCAGCAGCTTGGGGACAGGGGGCAAAAACATTCAGTACTTC.

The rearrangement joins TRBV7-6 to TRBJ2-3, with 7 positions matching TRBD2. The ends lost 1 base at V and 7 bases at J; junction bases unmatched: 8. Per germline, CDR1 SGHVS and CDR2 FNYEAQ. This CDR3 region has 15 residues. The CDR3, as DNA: TGTGCCAGCAGCTTAGGGTCGGGGGGAGAGAATACGCAGTATTTT. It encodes CASSLGSGGENTQYF.

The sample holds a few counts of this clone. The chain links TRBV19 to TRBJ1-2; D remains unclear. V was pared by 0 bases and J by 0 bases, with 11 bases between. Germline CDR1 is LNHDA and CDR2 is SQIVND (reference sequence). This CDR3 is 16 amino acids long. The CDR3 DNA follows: TGTGCCAGTAGTATAGATCACGCCACAGCTAACTATGGCTACACCTTC. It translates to CASSIDHATANYGYTF.

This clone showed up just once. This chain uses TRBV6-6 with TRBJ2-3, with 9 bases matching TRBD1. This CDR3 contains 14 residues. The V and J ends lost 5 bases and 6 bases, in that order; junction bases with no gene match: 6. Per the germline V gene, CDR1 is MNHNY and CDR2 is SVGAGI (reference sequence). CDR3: CASSQQGATDTQYF. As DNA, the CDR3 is TGTGCCAGCAGTCAACAGGGGGCCACCGATACGCAGTATTTT.

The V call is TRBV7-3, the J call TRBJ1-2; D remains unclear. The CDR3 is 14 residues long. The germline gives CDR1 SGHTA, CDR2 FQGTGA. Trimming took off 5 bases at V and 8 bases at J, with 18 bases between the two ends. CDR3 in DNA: TGTGCCAGCAGCCCCGACACCGCGTCCGGGGGCTACACCTTC. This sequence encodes CASSPDTASGGYTF. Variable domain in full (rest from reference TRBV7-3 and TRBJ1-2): GAGVSQTPSNKVTEKGKYVELRCDPISGHTALYWYRQSLGQGPEFLIYFQGTGAADDSGLPNDRFFAVRPEGSVSTLKIQRTERGDSAVYLCASSPDTASGGYTFGSGTRLTVV.

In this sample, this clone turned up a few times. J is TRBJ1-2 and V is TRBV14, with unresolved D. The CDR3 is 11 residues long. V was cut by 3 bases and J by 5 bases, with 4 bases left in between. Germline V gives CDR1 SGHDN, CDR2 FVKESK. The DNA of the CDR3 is TGTGCCAGCAGCCAGGGTTATGGCTACACCTTC. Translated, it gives CASSQGYGYTF.

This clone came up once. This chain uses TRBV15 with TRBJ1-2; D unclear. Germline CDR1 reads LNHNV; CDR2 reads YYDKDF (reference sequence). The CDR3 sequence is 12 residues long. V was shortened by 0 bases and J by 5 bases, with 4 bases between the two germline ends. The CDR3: CATSRDDYGYTF. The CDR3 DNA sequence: TGTGCCACCAGCAGAGACGATTATGGCTACACCTTC. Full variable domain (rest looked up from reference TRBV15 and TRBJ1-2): DAMVIQNPRYQVTQFGKPVTLSCSQTLNHNVMYWYQQKSSQAPKLLFHYYDKDFNNEADTPDNFQSRRPNTSFCFLDIRSPGLGDTAMYLCATSRDDYGYTFGSGTRLTVV.

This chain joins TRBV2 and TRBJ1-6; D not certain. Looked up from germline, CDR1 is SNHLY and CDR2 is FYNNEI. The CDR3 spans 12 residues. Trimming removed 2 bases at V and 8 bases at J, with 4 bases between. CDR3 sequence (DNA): TGTGCCAGCAGTGAACAACATTCACCCCTCCACTTT. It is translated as CASSEQHSPLHF.

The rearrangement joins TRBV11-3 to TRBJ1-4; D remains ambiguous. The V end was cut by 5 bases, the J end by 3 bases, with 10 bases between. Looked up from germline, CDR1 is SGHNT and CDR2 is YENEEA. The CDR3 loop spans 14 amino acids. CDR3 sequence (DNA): TGTGCCAGCAGCCGGGGAGGACCTAATGAAAAACTGTTTTTT. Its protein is CASSRGGPNEKLFF.

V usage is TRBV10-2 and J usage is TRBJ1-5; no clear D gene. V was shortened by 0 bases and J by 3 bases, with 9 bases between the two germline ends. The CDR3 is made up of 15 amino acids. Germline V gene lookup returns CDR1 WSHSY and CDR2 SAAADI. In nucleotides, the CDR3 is TGCGCCAGCAGTGAGTCCGGGGTTTACAATCAGCCCCAGCATTTT. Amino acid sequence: CASSESGVYNQPQHF.

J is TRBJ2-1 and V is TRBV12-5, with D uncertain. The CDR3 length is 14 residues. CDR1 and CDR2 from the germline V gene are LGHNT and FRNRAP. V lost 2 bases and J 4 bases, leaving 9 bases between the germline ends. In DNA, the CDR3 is TGTGCTAGTGGTTTGTTTCTACGGTACAATGAGCAGTTCTTC. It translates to CASGLFLRYNEQFF.

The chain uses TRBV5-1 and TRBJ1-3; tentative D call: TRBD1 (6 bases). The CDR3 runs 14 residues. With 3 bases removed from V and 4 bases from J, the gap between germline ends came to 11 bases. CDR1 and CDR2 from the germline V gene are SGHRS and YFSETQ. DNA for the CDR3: TGCGCCAGCAGCTCCCGGACAGCGGGAAACACCATATATTTT. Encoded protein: CASSSRTAGNTIYF. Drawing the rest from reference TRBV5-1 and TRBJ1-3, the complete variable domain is KAGVTQTPRYLIKTRGQQVTLSCSPISGHRSVSWYQQTPGQGLQFLFEYFSETQRNKGNFPGRFSGRQFSNSRSEMNVSTLELGDSALYLCASSSRTAGNTIYFGEGSWLTVV.

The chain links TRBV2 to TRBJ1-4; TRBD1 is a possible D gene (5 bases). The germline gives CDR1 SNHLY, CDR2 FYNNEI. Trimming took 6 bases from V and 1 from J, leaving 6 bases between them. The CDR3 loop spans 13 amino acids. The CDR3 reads CASSRETNEKLFF. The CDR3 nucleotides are TGTGCCAGCAGCAGGGAAACTAATGAAAAACTGTTTTTT.